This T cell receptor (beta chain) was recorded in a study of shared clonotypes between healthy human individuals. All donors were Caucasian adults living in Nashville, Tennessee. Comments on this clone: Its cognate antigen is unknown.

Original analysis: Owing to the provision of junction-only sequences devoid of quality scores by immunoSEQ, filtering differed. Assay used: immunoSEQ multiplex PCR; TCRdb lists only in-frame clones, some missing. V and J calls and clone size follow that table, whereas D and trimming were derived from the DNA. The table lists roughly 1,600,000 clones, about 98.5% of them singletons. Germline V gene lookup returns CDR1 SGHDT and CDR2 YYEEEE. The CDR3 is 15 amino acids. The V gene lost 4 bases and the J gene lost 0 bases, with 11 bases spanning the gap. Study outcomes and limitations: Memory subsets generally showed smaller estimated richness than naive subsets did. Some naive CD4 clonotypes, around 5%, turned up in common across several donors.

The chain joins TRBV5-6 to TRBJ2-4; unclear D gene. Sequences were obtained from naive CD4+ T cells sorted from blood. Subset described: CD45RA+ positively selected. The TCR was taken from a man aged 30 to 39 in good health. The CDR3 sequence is CASSPTTLAKNIQYF. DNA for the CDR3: TGTGCCAGCAGCCCGACCACCCTAGCCAAAAACATTCAGTACTTC.